This is a list of T cell receptor beta chains from one sample in a study of blood T cell repertoires in COVID-19. Method: immunoSEQ multiplex PCR; TCRdb's copy keeps in-frame clones and lacks some. This sample yields approximately 200,000 clones, of which approximately 83% are seen a single time; 3% to 4% belongs to the top ten. The sequencing sample was made of peripheral blood. Every receptor here comes from a man in his sixties with acute or convalescent COVID-19. Each CDR3 is given with its conserved first and last residue. Each record gives: V gene, J gene, clone size, D gene, CDR3 protein, CDR3 DNA. A D gene is named only where the DNA matches it firmly. Size values are once, few and many counts, or a class for expanded clones, and some rows have none.

>TRBV27|TRBJ2-2|-|TRBD2
CASRPTGGSVGELFF
TGTGCCAGCAGGCCAACTGGCGGGAGTGTCGGGGAGCTGTTTTTT
>TRBV28|TRBJ1-2|-|TRBD1
CASSIQGARTNYGYTF
TGTGCCAGCAGCATACAGGGGGCCCGAACTAACTATGGCTACACCTTC
>TRBV28|TRBJ1-1|-|TRBD1
CASSLWDRGRTEAFF
TGTGCCAGCAGTTTATGGGACAGGGGGCGAACTGAAGCTTTCTTT
>TRBV9|TRBJ1-2|-|TRBD1
CASSTGTGIDGYTF
TGTGCCAGCAGCACCGGGACAGGGATAGACGGCTACACCTTC
>TRBV23-1|TRBJ2-1|-|TRBD2
CASSQTTSGNEQFF
TGCGCCAGCAGTCAAACAACTAGCGGGAATGAGCAGTTCTTC
>TRBV7-9|TRBJ2-5|few|-
CASSPSGETQYF
TGTGCCAGCAGCCCTTCCGGGGAGACCCAGTACTTC
>TRBV28|TRBJ1-1|-|-
CASSPPQGLGTEAFF
TGTGCCAGCAGTCCCCCACAGGGTCTTGGGACTGAAGCTTTCTTT
>TRBV15|TRBJ2-6|-|TRBD1
CATSRLPTGVGANVLTF
TGTGCCACCAGCAGACTACCGACAGGGGTTGGGGCCAACGTCCTGACTTTC
>TRBV6-5|TRBJ1-1|-|TRBD1
CASSYSMGQGGAFF
TGTGCCAGCAGTTACTCGATGGGACAGGGGGGAGCTTTCTTT
>TRBV9|TRBJ1-4|-|TRBD1
CASSSFGTVNEKLFF
TGTGCCAGCAGCTCCTTCGGGACAGTTAATGAAAAACTGTTTTTT
>TRBV7-8|TRBJ1-6|-|TRBD1
CASSLGATGGSPLHF
TGTGCCAGCAGCTTAGGTGCGACAGGGGGATCACCCCTCCACTTT
>TRBV7-9|TRBJ2-5|-|TRBD2
CASSWGEGTQYF
TGTGCCAGCAGCTGGGGGGAGGGGACCCAGTACTTC
>TRBV5-1|TRBJ2-1|few|TRBD1
CASSLQGDEQFF
TGCGCCAGCAGCTTACAGGGGGATGAGCAGTTCTTC
>TRBV4-2|TRBJ1-1|-|TRBD1
CASSQVPGQGQTEAFF
TGTGCCAGCAGCCAAGTCCCGGGACAGGGGCAAACTGAAGCTTTCTTT
>TRBV5-1|TRBJ2-5|-|-
CASSSSGTRQETQYF
TGCGCCAGCAGCTCTTCCGGGACACGCCAAGAGACCCAGTACTTC
>TRBV24-1|TRBJ2-1|-|-
CATSTGFGEQFF
TGTGCCACCAGTACGGGGTTTGGCGAGCAGTTCTTC
>TRBV5-5|TRBJ2-7|-|-
CASSPGQPAYEQYF
TGTGCCAGCAGCCCCGGACAGCCTGCCTACGAGCAGTACTTC
>TRBV27|TRBJ2-2|-|-
CASSLLSITGELFF
TGTGCCAGCAGTTTGCTGAGCATTACCGGGGAGCTGTTTTTT
>TRBV20-1|TRBJ2-2|few|-
CRAGNTGELFF
TGCAGGGCTGGCAACACCGGGGAGCTGTTTTTT
>TRBV27|TRBJ2-1|-|TRBD1
CASSSSGTGNNEQFF
TGTGCCAGCAGTTCGTCCGGGACAGGTAACAATGAGCAGTTCTTC
>TRBV7-3|TRBJ2-1|few|-
CASSREADLLQGNEQFF
TGTGCCAGCAGCCGAGAGGCGGACCTTCTTCAGGGGAATGAGCAGTTCTTC
>TRBV25-1|TRBJ2-5|-|TRBD2
CASTRGLAQETQYF
TGTGCCAGCACCCGCGGACTAGCGCAAGAGACCCAGTACTTC
>TRBV10-3|TRBJ1-3|-|-
CAISESFTGQSGNTIYF
TGTGCCATCAGTGAGTCTTTTACAGGGCAATCTGGAAACACCATATATTTT
>TRBV28|TRBJ1-1|-|-
CASTGGAQNEAFF
TGTGCCAGCACGGGGGGGGCTCAGAATGAAGCTTTCTTT
>TRBV28|TRBJ1-2|-|TRBD1
CASSNPGGLGGYTF
TGTGCCAGCAGCAACCCAGGGGGGTTAGGTGGCTACACCTTC
>TRBV27|TRBJ2-4|-|-
CASSLLSGENIQYF
TGTGCCAGCAGTTTACTTTCGGGGGAAAACATTCAGTACTTC
>TRBV4-2|TRBJ2-1|-|TRBD1
CASSQEGQGPHEQFF
TGTGCCAGCAGCCAAGAGGGACAGGGGCCGCATGAGCAGTTCTTC
>TRBV19|TRBJ1-2|-|-
CASSIDIGAFYGYTF
TGTGCCAGTAGTATAGATATTGGAGCGTTCTATGGCTACACCTTC
>TRBV6-2/TRBV6-3|TRBJ2-2|-|-
CASSLLTRNTGELFF
TGTGCCAGCAGCCTCCTTACGAGGAACACCGGGGAGCTGTTTTTT
>TRBV19|TRBJ1-2|-|TRBD1
CASSMLSGQGLYGYTF
TGTGCCAGTAGTATGCTGTCCGGACAGGGATTATATGGCTACACCTTC
>TRBV12-5|TRBJ2-1|-|TRBD1
CASGLALTGSSYNEQFF
TGTGCTAGTGGTTTGGCCTTGACAGGGTCTTCCTACAATGAGCAGTTCTTC
>TRBV11-2|TRBJ1-3|-|-
CASSSPSGAGNTIYF
TGTGCCAGCAGCTCACCTTCAGGGGCTGGAAACACCATATATTTT
>TRBV18|TRBJ2-5|-|TRBD1
CASSPRDRTAVETQYF
TGTGCCAGCTCACCACGGGACAGGACAGCTGTAGAGACCCAGTACTTC
>TRBV9|TRBJ2-3|-|-
CASSFRGQFTDTQYF
TGTGCCAGCAGCTTTCGAGGGCAATTCACAGATACGCAGTATTTT
>TRBV29-1|TRBJ2-7|-|-
CSVGRRLGDYKQYF
TGCAGCGTTGGAAGGAGACTGGGAGACTACAAGCAGTACTTC
>TRBV6-2/TRBV6-3|TRBJ2-2|-|-
CASSYMRSTGELFF
TGTGCCAGCAGTTACATGCGCTCCACCGGGGAGCTGTTTTTT
>TRBV11-2|TRBJ2-1|once|TRBD2
CASSPSGTYNEQFF
TGTGCCAGCAGCCCGAGCGGGACCTACAATGAGCAGTTCTTC
>TRBV11-2|TRBJ1-2|-|-
CASTPSGGSGGYTF
TGTGCCAGCACCCCTTCGGGTGGGTCGGGTGGCTACACCTTC
>TRBV7-3|TRBJ2-2|once|TRBD1
CASSLTGQGTGELFF
TGTGCCAGCAGCTTAACGGGACAGGGTACCGGGGAGCTGTTTTTT
>TRBV18|TRBJ2-7|once|TRBD1
CASSPPGQGNEQYF
TGTGCCAGCTCACCACCGGGACAGGGTAACGAGCAGTACTTC
>TRBV2|TRBJ1-5|once|TRBD1
CASSETGGNQPQHF
TGTGCCAGCAGCGAAACAGGGGGCAATCAGCCCCAGCATTTT